The 20 T cell receptor beta chains listed next were all sequenced from one sample in a study of a mutant IDH1 vaccine in newly diagnosed glioma. The table came from immunoSEQ multiplex PCR; TCRdb's copy has only in-frame clones and leaves some out. This sample has 60,000 to 75,000 clones; approximately 84% occur once, and the top ten carry roughly 3.5%. This sample's time point: week 11, during vaccination. The content of each vaccine dose was 300 ug of mutant IDH1 20-mer peptide, and topical imiquimod accompanied it. What these receptors recognize is not known. Specimen: PBMCs, collected from a glioma patient whose treatment included an IDH1 peptide vaccine. The origin of the receptors is a man under 40 with glioma.

The chain has TRBV27 and TRBJ2-7; no reliable D call. Germline assignment: CDR1 MNHEY and CDR2 SMNVEV (reference sequence). V lost 6 bases and J lost 5, with 14 bases in between. This CDR3 spans 13 amino acids. CDR3 nucleotides: TGTGCCAGCAGCACGGCGCTGCGCAACGAGCAGTACTTC. Its protein is CASSTALRNEQYF.

The chain uses TRBV6-1 and TRBJ2-7; no clear D. The V end was cut by 7 bases, the J end by 0 bases, with 13 bases between. Germline lookup yields CDR1 MNHNS and CDR2 SASEGT. The CDR3 is 14 residues long. Written as DNA, the CDR3 is TGTGCCAGCATTGATCCCGGCGGCTCCTACGAGCAGTACTTC. Translated, it gives CASIDPGGSYEQYF.

The genes are TRBV18 and TRBJ2-7; D is uncertain. This CDR3 contains 16 residues. Germline V gene lookup returns CDR1 KGHSH and CDR2 LQKENI. Trimming removed 3 bases at V and 1 base at J, with 16 bases between. DNA of the CDR3: TGTGCCAGCTCACCTGGTGACCTACTATTATCCTACGAGCAGTACTTC. Amino acid sequence: CASSPGDLLLSYEQYF.

This chain uses TRBV7-8 with TRBJ2-2; TRBD1 matches at 7 bases. The CDR3 consists of 14 residues. Trimming removed 0 bases from V and 7 bases from J; junction bases left unmatched: 2. Germline loops: CDR1 SGHVS, CDR2 FQNEAQ. In nucleotides, the CDR3 is TGTGCCAGCAGCTTAGCGTGGGACAGCGGGGAGCTGTTTTTT. Translating it yields CASSLAWDSGELFF.

The chain recombines TRBV29-1 with TRBJ1-2; no reliable D call. The V gene lost 6 bases and the J gene lost 2 bases, with 13 bases spanning the gap. The CDR3 consists of 13 residues. CDR1 and CDR2 from the germline V gene are SQVTM and ANQGSEA. The CDR3: CSVMKDTNYGYTF. In DNA, the CDR3 is TGCAGCGTGATGAAAGACACCAACTATGGCTACACCTTC. Full variable domain (outside the CDR3, taken from reference TRBV29-1 and TRBJ1-2): SAVISQKPSRDICQRGTSLTIQCQVDSQVTMMFWYRQQPGQSLTLIATANQGSEATYESGFVIDKFPISRPNLTFSTLTVSNMSPEDSSIYLCSVMKDTNYGYTFGSGTRLTVV.

The gene calls are TRBV7-2 and TRBJ1-2; 10 nucleotides match TRBD1. The germline CDR1 and CDR2 sequences are SGHTA and FQGNSA. The CDR3 runs to 17 residues. Germline trimming cut 4 bases from V and 0 bases from J; bases unmatched to any gene: 8. The DNA for the CDR3 is TGTGCCAGCAGCTCGGAGACAGGGGGCAAAACTAACTATGGCTACACCTTC. Its translation: CASSSETGGKTNYGYTF.

The V and J genes are TRBV7-2 and TRBJ2-7; 8 bases fit TRBD1. The J segment lost 3 bases and the V segment lost 1 base, leaving 5 bases of the junction unmatched. CDR1 and CDR2 (germline): SGHTA, FQGNSA. The CDR3 spans 15 residues. CDR3 DNA sequence: TGTGCCAGCAGCTTAGTTCCAGGGGGCGTCTACGAGCAGTACTTC. It yields the protein CASSLVPGGVYEQYF.

The chain recombines TRBV19 with TRBJ2-7; 8 bases fit TRBD2. CDR3 length equals 12 residues. The V gene's germline CDR1 is LNHDA and CDR2 SQIVND (reference sequence). CDR3 in DNA: TGTGCGGCGGGGGGACGGGGCTACGAGCAGTACTTC. This encodes CAAGGRGYEQYF.

V gene TRBV19 combines with J gene TRBJ1-1; D not certain. The CDR3 totals 13 residues. Trimming took off 6 bases at V and 0 bases at J, with 8 bases between the two ends. The germline gives CDR1 LNHDA, CDR2 SQIVND (reference sequence). Here the CDR3 reads CASSTSVNTEAFF. DNA for the CDR3: TGTGCCAGTAGCACCTCAGTGAACACTGAAGCTTTCTTT.

The chain uses TRBV5-6 and TRBJ1-4; the match to TRBD1 covers 8 bases. The germline gives CDR1 SGHDT, CDR2 YYEEEE. V lost 3 bases and J lost 7; bases outside the gene matches: 8. The CDR3 sequence is 15 residues long. In nucleotides, the CDR3 is TGTGCCAGCAGCTCTGGACAGGGAGGGGGTGAAAAACTGTTTTTT. Translated: CASSSGQGGGEKLFF.

Details on this clone: Its ends do not fully match the called genes, so a read error is possible. The chain is built from TRBV2 and TRBJ2-1; D is ambiguous. The germline V gene has CDR1 SNHLY and CDR2 FYNNEI. This CDR3 comprises 10 residues. CDR3 region: CASRGNVQFF. The CDR3 DNA reads as TGTGCCAGCAGAGGAAATGTGCAGTTCTTC.

CDR3 protein: CASSQPGAQPQHF. The CDR3 DNA is TGTGCCAGCAGCCAACCCGGGGCACAGCCCCAGCATTTT. This sequence joins TRBV4-2 and TRBJ1-5, with a possible D match to TRBD1 (5 bases). The germline CDR1 and CDR2 sequences are LGHNA and YNFKEQ. The CDR3 runs to 13 residues. V dropped 2 bases and J dropped 7 bases, with 9 bases sitting between them.

CDR3 sequence reads: CASSASGGTYEQYF. The CDR3 DNA follows: TGTGCCAGCAGTGCTAGCGGAGGGACCTACGAGCAGTACTTC. This sequence joins TRBV27 and TRBJ2-5; 7 bases are a match to TRBD2. Judging by the DNA end, TRBJ2-7 fits better; the J call may be wrong. The V gene's germline CDR1 is MNHEY and CDR2 SMNVEV (reference sequence). The CDR3 sequence is 14 residues long.

The J gene is TRBJ1-4, the V gene TRBV7-8; D is undetermined. Germline lookup yields CDR1 SGHVS and CDR2 FQNEAQ. The CDR3 covers 16 residues. Trimming left V 1 base short and J 8 bases short, with 17 bases between. In DNA form, the CDR3 reads TGTGCCAGCAGCTTAGGGGTGGCGGGGAATGGGGAAAAACTGTTTTTT. Its translation: CASSLGVAGNGEKLFF.

This clone was found a few times. The gene calls are TRBV7-2 and TRBJ1-6; the D is unclear. Trimming removed 4 bases from V and 8 bases from J, with 3 bases in between. The CDR3 length is 11 residues. Per the germline V gene, CDR1 is SGHTA and CDR2 is FQGNSA. DNA of the CDR3: TGTGCCAGCAGCTCTGATTCACCCCTCCACTTT. It codes for CASSSDSPLHF. The entire variable domain, with the rest obtained from reference TRBV7-2 and TRBJ1-6, is as follows: GAGVSQSPSNKVTEKGKDVELRCDPISGHTALYWYRQSLGQGLEFLIYFQGNSAPDKSGLPSDRFSAERTGGSVSTLTIQRTQQEDSAVYLCASSSDSPLHFGNGTRLTVT.

The V gene is TRBV6-1, the J gene TRBJ1-2; D gene uncertain. The germline gives CDR1 MNHNS, CDR2 SASEGT. V lost 3 bases, J lost 3 bases, and 11 bases lay in between. CDR3 size: 14 residues. The CDR3 region has the DNA TGTGCCAGCAGTGAGCTCCCTACATACTATGGCTACACCTTC. Its translation: CASSELPTYYGYTF.

The chain recombines TRBV9 with TRBJ2-1, with a possible D match to TRBD2 (5 bases). V gave up 4 bases and J gave up 4 bases, with 12 bases separating them. Looked up from germline, CDR1 is SGDLS and CDR2 is YYNGEE. This CDR3 region has 14 residues. The CDR3 reads CASSTTLEYNEQFF. In DNA, the CDR3 is TGTGCCAGCAGCACCACACTAGAGTACAATGAGCAGTTCTTC.

The chain couples TRBV2 to TRBJ2-7; D not certain. V was shortened by 9 bases and J by 6 bases, with 15 bases between the two germline ends. Germline CDR1 and CDR2: SNHLY and FYNNEI. This CDR3 comprises 12 residues. The CDR3, as DNA: TGTGCCAGAAAGAATCAGTGGGGCGAGCAGTACTTC. This codes for CARKNQWGEQYF. The variable domain in full, with the rest retrieved from reference TRBV2 and TRBJ2-7, is EPEVTQTPSHQVTQMGQEVILRCVPISNHLYFYWYRQILGQKVEFLVSFYNNEISEKSEIFDDQFSVERPDGSNFTLKIRSTKLEDSAMYFCARKNQWGEQYFGPGTRLTVT.

The chain carries TRBV7-2 and TRBJ1-2, with 10 nucleotides matching TRBD1. The germline CDR1 and CDR2 sequences are SGHTA and FQGNSA. J lost 4 bases, V lost 3 bases, and 5 bases had no gene match. This CDR3 has 15 residues. This CDR3 reads CASSLTGGASYGYTF. The CDR3 bases are TGTGCCAGCAGCTTGACAGGGGGCGCCAGCTATGGCTACACCTTC.

The chain carries TRBV27 and TRBJ2-7; D unclear. Germline loops: CDR1 MNHEY, CDR2 SMNVEV (reference sequence). Between the trimmed V and J ends, which lost 8 bases and 0 bases, there was a span of 17 bases. The CDR3 consists of 15 residues. The CDR3 is CASGSWRGNSYEQYF. The CDR3 nucleotides are TGTGCCAGCGGCTCATGGCGCGGCAACTCCTACGAGCAGTACTTC.